A selection of T cell receptor beta chains follows, all from one sample in a study of blood T cell repertoires in COVID-19. Generated by immunoSEQ multiplex PCR, the TCRdb table keeps only in-frame clones and is missing some. The sample holds under 150,000 clones, around 89% seen once. The sequenced sample was peripheral blood. The receptors originated from a woman in her fifties or sixties with acute or convalescent COVID-19. Each CDR3 is given with its conserved first and last residue. A D gene is named only where the DNA matches it firmly. Not all rows give a size; the values are once, few, many and, for expanded clones, a class.

TRBD2	TRBV3-1/TRBV3-2	NA	TRBJ2-5	CASSQAAGGQETQYF	TGTGCCAGCAGCCAAGCGGCGGGGGGCCAAGAGACCCAGTACTTC
TRBD1	TRBV29-1	NA	TRBJ2-7	CSAMTGGFYEQYF	TGCAGCGCAATGACAGGGGGATTCTACGAGCAGTACTTC
TRBD2	TRBV14	NA	TRBJ2-7	CASRSGEYEQYF	TGTGCCAGCCGCAGCGGGGAGTACGAGCAGTACTTC
TRBD2	TRBV2	few	TRBJ2-2	CASSSGTTNTGELFF	TGTGCCAGCAGTTCCGGGACTACGAACACCGGGGAGCTGTTTTTT
NA	TRBV19	NA	TRBJ1-1	CASSFPGLEAFF	TGTGCCAGTAGTTTCCCGGGACTTGAAGCTTTCTTT
NA	TRBV12-3/TRBV12-4	NA	TRBJ1-1	CASTLGLGGEAFF	TGTGCCAGCACTTTGGGGCTGGGCGGTGAAGCTTTCTTT
TRBD1	TRBV19	once	TRBJ1-1	CASSDGTAYWNTEAFF	TGTGCCAGTAGTGACGGGACAGCCTATTGGAACACTGAAGCTTTCTTT
NA	TRBV6-2/TRBV6-3	NA	TRBJ2-7	CASSRQLYEQYF	TGTGCCAGCAGCCGACAGCTCTACGAGCAGTACTTC
TRBD2	TRBV10-3	NA	TRBJ2-7	CATCSGTTSYEQYF	TGTGCCACCTGTTCCGGGACTACCTCCTACGAGCAGTACTTC
NA	TRBV6-6	NA	TRBJ1-1	CASSKSGNTEAFF	TGTGCCAGCTCCAAATCAGGGAATACTGAAGCTTTCTTT
NA	TRBV9	NA	TRBJ1-1	CASSAQVMNTEAFF	TGTGCCAGCAGCGCACAGGTCATGAACACTGAAGCTTTCTTT
NA	TRBV15	NA	TRBJ1-5	CATSREQTVDQPQHF	TGTGCCACCAGCAGAGAACAAACAGTTGACCAGCCCCAGCATTTT
NA	TRBV14	NA	TRBJ1-6	CASSPGRIGGSPLHF	TGTGCCAGCAGCCCCGGACGGATCGGAGGTTCACCCCTCCACTTT
TRBD1	TRBV6-1	NA	TRBJ2-5	CASSELPGQIQETQYF	TGTGCCAGCAGTGAGCTTCCGGGACAGATCCAAGAGACCCAGTACTTC
TRBD1	TRBV7-6	NA	TRBJ1-1	CASSPRQGPFTEAFF	TGTGCCAGCAGCCCGCGACAGGGACCCTTCACTGAAGCTTTCTTT
TRBD1	TRBV18	NA	TRBJ1-5	CASSPRGHQPQHF	TGTGCCAGCTCACCGAGGGGGCATCAGCCCCAGCATTTT
NA	TRBV3-1/TRBV3-2	NA	TRBJ2-2	CASSRESYLVANTGELFF	TGTGCCAGCAGCCGTGAAAGTTACCTAGTTGCGAACACCGGGGAGCTGTTTTTT
TRBD1	TRBV3-1/TRBV3-2	NA	TRBJ1-1	CASSQEDRALNTEAFF	TGTGCCAGCAGCCAAGAAGACAGGGCGCTGAACACTGAAGCTTTCTTT
NA	TRBV19	once	TRBJ1-1	CATRQALNTEAFF	TGTGCCACCCGACAGGCTCTGAACACTGAAGCTTTCTTT
NA	TRBV15	few	TRBJ1-2	CATSRVGFQRDYGYTF	TGTGCCACCAGCAGAGTTGGTTTCCAGAGGGATTATGGCTACACCTTC
TRBD1	TRBV7-8	NA	TRBJ2-1	CASSAIYRGNEQFF	TGTGCCAGCAGCGCCATATACAGGGGCAATGAGCAGTTCTTC
NA	TRBV5-4	NA	TRBJ1-1	CASSFGGMNTEAFF	TGTGCCAGCAGCTTCGGAGGGATGAACACTGAAGCTTTCTTT
NA	TRBV27	NA	TRBJ2-4	CASSSFRGREAKNIQYF	TGTGCCAGCAGCTCATTCAGGGGGCGGGAGGCCAAAAACATTCAGTACTTC
TRBD1	TRBV2	NA	TRBJ1-2	CASIPGQTSVDGYTF	TGTGCCAGCATTCCGGGACAGACGTCGGTCGATGGCTACACCTTC
NA	TRBV6-5	NA	TRBJ1-5	CASKSYNSNQPQHF	TGTGCCAGCAAAAGCTATAATAGCAATCAGCCCCAGCATTTT
TRBD2	TRBV3-1/TRBV3-2	once	TRBJ2-3	CASSQVRLAGTDTQYF	TGTGCCAGCAGCCAAGTACGACTAGCGGGCACAGATACGCAGTATTTT
TRBD1	TRBV6-5	NA	TRBJ2-7	CASSNGQGYEQYF	TGTGCCAGCAGTAATGGACAGGGTTACGAGCAGTACTTC
TRBD1	TRBV30	once	TRBJ1-2	CAWSKQGGGWGYTF	TGTGCCTGGAGTAAACAGGGGGGTGGCTGGGGCTACACCTTC
NA	TRBV7-2	NA	TRBJ1-2	CASSLSGYGYTF	TGTGCCAGCAGCTTGTCGGGATATGGCTACACCTTC
NA	TRBV10-3	once	TRBJ1-2	CAINEGEGYGYTF	TGTGCCATCAACGAGGGGGAAGGGTATGGCTACACCTTC
TRBD1	TRBV18	once	TRBJ1-2	CASSPGQDYGYTF	TGTGCCAGCTCACCGGGACAGGACTATGGCTACACCTTC
NA	TRBV5-1	few	TRBJ1-1	CASRGDTEAFF	TGCGCCAGCCGGGGGGACACTGAAGCTTTCTTT
NA	TRBV4-1	NA	TRBJ1-1	CASSHPSDTEAFF	TGCGCCAGCAGCCACCCCTCGGACACTGAAGCTTTCTTT
NA	TRBV4-1	NA	TRBJ2-7	CASSQIHTDSQYF	TGCGCCAGCAGCCAAATTCACACGGACAGCCAGTACTTC
NA	TRBV28	NA	TRBJ1-1	CASSSPKTEAFF	TGTGCCAGCAGTTCCCCCAAAACTGAAGCTTTCTTT
TRBD1	TRBV6-2/TRBV6-3	NA	TRBJ2-7	CASSYSGTGVHEQYF	TGTGCCAGCAGTTACTCGGGGACAGGGGTCCACGAGCAGTACTTC
NA	TRBV9	NA	TRBJ2-5	CASSVADRGGETQYF	TGTGCCAGCAGCGTAGCTGATAGGGGGGGAGAGACCCAGTACTTC
NA	TRBV20-1	NA	TRBJ1-5	CSASQQGKVVINQPQHF	TGCAGTGCTAGTCAACAGGGCAAGGTGGTCATCAATCAGCCCCAGCATTTT
NA	TRBV19	NA	TRBJ2-3	CASRPGMGGTDTQYF	TGTGCCAGTAGGCCGGGGATGGGAGGCACAGATACGCAGTATTTT
TRBD1	TRBV10-1	NA	TRBJ1-1	CARGNEGQNNTEAFF	TGCGCTCGAGGAAATGAGGGACAGAATAACACTGAAGCTTTCTTT
NA	TRBV5-6	NA	TRBJ1-2	CASSLGSRGGYTF	TGTGCCAGCAGCTTGGGGTCCCGAGGTGGCTACACCTTC
NA	TRBV10-3	once	TRBJ2-7	CAIGPQSYEQYF	TGTGCCATCGGGCCCCAGTCCTACGAGCAGTACTTC
NA	TRBV5-1	NA	TRBJ1-1	CASSLIRGSNTEAFF	TGCGCCAGCAGCTTGATCAGGGGTTCGAACACTGAAGCTTTCTTT
TRBD1	TRBV6-5	once	TRBJ1-1	CASSYSRQGEPEAFF	TGTGCCAGCAGTTACTCAAGACAGGGTGAACCCGAAGCTTTCTTT
TRBD1	TRBV6-5	once	TRBJ1-1	CASSYRTGRIEAFF	TGTGCCAGCAGTTACCGGACAGGGAGGATTGAAGCTTTCTTT
NA	TRBV7-8	NA	TRBJ1-1	CASSLASGFGAFF	TGTGCCAGCAGCTTAGCCTCGGGGTTTGGAGCTTTCTTT
TRBD1	TRBV2	NA	TRBJ2-1	CASSGSGQGPEQFF	TGTGCCAGCTCTGGTTCGGGACAGGGCCCTGAGCAGTTCTTC
TRBD1	TRBV19	few	TRBJ1-5	CASSTRGGTGGGYQPQHF	TGTGCCAGTAGTACCCGAGGGGGGACAGGGGGCGGATATCAGCCCCAGCATTTT
TRBD1	TRBV25-1	once	TRBJ1-2	CASATGGNGYTF	TGTGCCAGCGCTACAGGGGGCAATGGCTACACCTTC
NA	TRBV9	NA	TRBJ2-1	CASSPRTAGHNEQFF	TGTGCCAGCAGCCCACGGACCGCGGGCCACAATGAGCAGTTCTTC
NA	TRBV13	NA	TRBJ1-5	CASSLVSQPQHF	TGTGCCAGCAGCTTAGTTAGTCAGCCCCAGCATTTT
TRBD2	TRBV4-1	NA	TRBJ2-1	CASSLPQGSGRPFNEQFF	TGCGCCAGCAGCCTCCCTCAGGGTAGCGGGAGGCCCTTCAATGAGCAGTTCTTC
NA	TRBV30	NA	TRBJ2-1	CAWSIVSNEQFF	TGTGCCTGGAGTATAGTAAGCAATGAGCAGTTCTTC
NA	TRBV7-2	NA	TRBJ1-2	CASSPQPAGYGYTF	TGTGCCAGCAGCCCTCAGCCGGCGGGCTATGGCTACACCTTC
TRBD1	TRBV6-5	NA	TRBJ2-1	CASRGTGGNEQFF	TGTGCCAGCAGGGGGACAGGGGGGAATGAGCAGTTCTTC
NA	TRBV19	NA	TRBJ1-1	CASSRAALGTEAFF	TGTGCCAGTAGTAGGGCTGCATTAGGCACTGAAGCTTTCTTT
NA	TRBV6-5	NA	TRBJ2-1	CASREGGVNEQFF	TGTGCCAGCAGGGAGGGGGGGGTAAATGAGCAGTTCTTC
TRBD1	TRBV4-1	NA	TRBJ1-5	CASSHALRDRINQPQHF	TGCGCCAGCAGCCACGCCCTCCGGGACAGGATAAATCAGCCCCAGCATTTT
TRBD1	TRBV27	NA	TRBJ1-6	CASSDRVYSPLHF	TGTGCCAGCAGTGACAGGGTGTACTCACCCCTCCACTTT